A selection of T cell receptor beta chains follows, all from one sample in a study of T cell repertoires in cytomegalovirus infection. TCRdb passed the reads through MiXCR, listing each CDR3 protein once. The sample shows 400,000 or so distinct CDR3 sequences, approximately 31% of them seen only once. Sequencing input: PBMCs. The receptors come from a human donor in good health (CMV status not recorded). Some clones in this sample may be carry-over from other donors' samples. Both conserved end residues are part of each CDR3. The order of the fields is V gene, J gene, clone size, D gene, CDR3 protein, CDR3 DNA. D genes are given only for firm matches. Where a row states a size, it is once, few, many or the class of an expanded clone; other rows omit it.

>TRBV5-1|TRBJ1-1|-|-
CASSPQARKGAEAFF
TGCGCCAGCAGCCCCCAGGCCCGAAAGGGGGCTGAAGCTTTCTTT
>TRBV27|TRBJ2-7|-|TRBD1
CASSGTAQNYEQYF
TGTGCCAGCAGTGGGACAGCTCAGAACTACGAGCAGTACTTC
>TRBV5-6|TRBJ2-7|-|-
CASSSSHRSYEQYF
TGTGCCAGCAGCTCCTCACACCGGAGCTACGAGCAGTACTTC
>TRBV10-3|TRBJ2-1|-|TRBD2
CAIRGVAGGPLRGNEQFF
TGTGCCATCAGAGGGGTCGCGGGGGGTCCCCTCAGGGGCAATGAGCAGTTCTTC
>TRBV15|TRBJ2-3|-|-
CATSRDVGGAETQYF
TGTGCCACCAGCAGAGATGTGGGGGGGGCAGAGACGCAGTATTTT
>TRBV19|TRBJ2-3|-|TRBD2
CASSIQRGFGDTQYF
TGTGCCAGTAGTATTCAGCGGGGGTTCGGGGATACGCAGTATTTT
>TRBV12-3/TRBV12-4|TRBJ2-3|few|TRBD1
CASSGTGRDTQYF
TGTGCCAGCAGTGGGACAGGGCGCGATACGCAGTATTTT
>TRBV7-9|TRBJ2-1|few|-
CASSPLGGGPNEQFF
TGTGCCAGCAGCCCTCTCGGGGGCGGCCCTAATGAGCAGTTCTTC
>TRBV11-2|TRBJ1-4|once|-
CASSFRQYNEKLFF
TGTGCCAGCAGCTTTCGACAGTATAATGAAAAACTGTTTTTT
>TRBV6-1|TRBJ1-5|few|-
CASSYLGSNQPQHF
TGTGCCAGCAGTTATTTGGGGAGCAATCAGCCCCAGCATTTT
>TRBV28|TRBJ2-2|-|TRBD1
CASSRRTGRFTGELFF
TGTGCCAGCAGCCGCCGGACAGGGAGGTTCACCGGGGAGCTGTTTTTT
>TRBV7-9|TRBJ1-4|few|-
CASSRQLTSGEKLFF
TGTGCCAGCAGCCGACAACTCACATCGGGTGAAAAACTGTTTTTT
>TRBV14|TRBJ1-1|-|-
CASSPYAGSVTEAFF
TGTGCCAGCAGCCCTTATGCAGGGTCCGTCACTGAAGCTTTCTTT
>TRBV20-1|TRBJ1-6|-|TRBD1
CSARDRKTGVVSPLHF
TGCAGTGCTAGAGATCGGAAGACAGGGGTCGTTTCACCCCTCCACTTT
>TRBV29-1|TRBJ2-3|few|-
CSAVHIGTDTQYF
TGCAGCGCTGTACATATAGGCACAGATACGCAGTATTTT
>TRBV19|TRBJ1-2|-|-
CASSGRTQPDGYTF
TGTGCCAGTAGTGGGAGGACCCAACCTGATGGCTACACCTTC
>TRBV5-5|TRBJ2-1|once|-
CASSGRGNNEQFF
TGTGCCAGCAGCGGTAGGGGGAACAATGAGCAGTTCTTC
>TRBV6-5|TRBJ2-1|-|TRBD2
CASSYSILAGVGDEQFF
TGTGCCAGCAGTTACTCGATACTAGCGGGTGTCGGGGATGAGCAGTTCTTC
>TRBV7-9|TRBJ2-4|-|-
CASSEATGIGNIQYF
TGTGCCAGCAGCGAGGCGACCGGGATCGGAAACATTCAGTACTTC
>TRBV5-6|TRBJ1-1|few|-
CASSLTTGLTNTEAFF
TGTGCCAGCAGCTTGACAACAGGATTGACGAACACTGAAGCTTTCTTT
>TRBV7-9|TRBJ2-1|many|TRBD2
CASSLSPTSGPSNEQFF
TGTGCCAGCAGCCTTAGCCCTACTAGCGGGCCTAGCAATGAGCAGTTCTTC
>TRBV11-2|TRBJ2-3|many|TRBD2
CASSSIAGPRDTQYF
TGTGCCAGCAGCTCTATAGCGGGGCCCAGGGATACGCAGTATTTT
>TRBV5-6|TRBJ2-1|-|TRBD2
CASSAGLALNEQFF
TGTGCCAGCAGCGCGGGACTAGCTTTAAATGAGCAGTTCTTC
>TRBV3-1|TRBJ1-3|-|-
CASSQERILSRNTIYF
TGTGCCAGCAGCCAAGAGCGGATTTTAAGTCGGAACACCATATATTTT
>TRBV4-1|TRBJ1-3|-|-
CASSPIHVPGNTIYF
TGCGCCAGCAGCCCGATTCATGTCCCTGGAAACACCATATATTTT
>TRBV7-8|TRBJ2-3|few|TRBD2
CASSFRRRSGGETDTQYF
TGTGCCAGCAGCTTCCGTCGACGAAGCGGGGGGGAGACAGATACGCAGTATTTT
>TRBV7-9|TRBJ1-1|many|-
CASSLGGDEAFF
TGTGCCAGCAGCTTAGGTGGGGATGAAGCTTTCTTT
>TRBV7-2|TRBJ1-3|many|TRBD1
CASSLWTGTGNTIYF
TGTGCCAGCAGCCTCTGGACAGGGACTGGAAACACCATATATTTT
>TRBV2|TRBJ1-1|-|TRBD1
CASRGQGPTPEAFF
TGTGCCAGCAGAGGACAGGGTCCTACACCTGAAGCTTTCTTT
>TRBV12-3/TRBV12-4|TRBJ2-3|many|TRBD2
CASSLGAGGATDTQYF
TGTGCCAGCAGTTTGGGGGCGGGGGGAGCCACAGATACGCAGTATTTT
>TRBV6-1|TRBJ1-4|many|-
CASTRGPTTNEKLFF
TGTGCCAGCACCCGAGGGCCAACAACTAATGAAAAACTGTTTTTT
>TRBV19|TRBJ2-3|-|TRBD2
CASSKTSGAPDTQYF
TGTGCCAGTAGTAAGACTAGCGGGGCTCCAGATACGCAGTATTTT
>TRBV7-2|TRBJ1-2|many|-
CASTTRGRGGYTF
TGTGCCAGCACCACTCGGGGCAGGGGAGGCTACACCTTC
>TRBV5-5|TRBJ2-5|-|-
CASTRPPGETQYF
TGTGCCAGCACGCGCCCCCCCGGGGAGACCCAGTACTTC
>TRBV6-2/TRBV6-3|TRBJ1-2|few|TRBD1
CASRTTGTTYGYTF
TGTGCCAGCAGAACGACAGGGACAACCTATGGCTACACCTTC
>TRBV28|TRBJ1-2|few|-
CASTPGQDYGYTF
TGTGCCAGCACCCCGGGTCAGGACTATGGCTACACCTTC
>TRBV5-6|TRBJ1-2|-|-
CASSLGDILRINYGYTF
TGTGCCAGCAGCTTGGGGGATATACTTAGAATTAACTATGGCTACACCTTC
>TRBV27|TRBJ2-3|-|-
CASSPTKGIGTQYF
TGTGCCAGCAGTCCCACTAAGGGTATTGGGACGCAGTATTTT
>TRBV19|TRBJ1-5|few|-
CASSIPPGSLNQPQHF
TGTGCCAGTAGTATCCCTCCGGGGAGTCTGAATCAGCCCCAGCATTTT
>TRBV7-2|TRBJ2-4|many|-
CASSPGTLNIQYF
TGTGCCAGCAGCCCAGGGACTTTAAACATTCAGTACTTC
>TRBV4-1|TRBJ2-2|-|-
CASSHLDRRNTGELFF
TGCGCCAGCAGCCACCTGGACAGAAGAAACACCGGGGAGCTGTTTTTT
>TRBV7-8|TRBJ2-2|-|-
CASSPGGGLSNTGVLFF
TGTGCCAGCAGCCCGGGCGGAGGATTATCGAACACCGGGGTGCTGTTTTTT
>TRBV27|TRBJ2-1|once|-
CASSLGGAREQFF
TGTGCCAGCAGTTTAGGGGGGGCTCGCGAGCAGTTCTTC
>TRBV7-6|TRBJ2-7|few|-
CASSSDHPSWRAYNPVSYEQYF
TGTGCCAGCAGCTCAGATCACCCTAGCTGGCGGGCCTACAACCCCGTCTCCTACGAGCAGTACTTC
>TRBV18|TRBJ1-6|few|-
CASSPDRNNSPLHF
TGTGCCAGCTCACCGGACAGAAATAATTCACCCCTCCACTTT
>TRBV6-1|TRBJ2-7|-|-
CASSDLGGHEQYF
TGTGCCAGCAGTGATCTGGGTGGCCACGAGCAGTACTTC
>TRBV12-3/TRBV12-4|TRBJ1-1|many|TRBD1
CASSFRTGGEAFF
TGTGCCAGCAGTTTCAGGACAGGGGGTGAAGCTTTCTTT
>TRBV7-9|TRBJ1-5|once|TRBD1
CASSSTGVEFNQPQHF
TGTGCCAGCAGCTCGACAGGGGTCGAGTTCAATCAGCCCCAGCATTTT
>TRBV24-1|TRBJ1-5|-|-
CATSAVYSNQPQHF
TGTGCCACCAGTGCTGTCTATAGCAATCAGCCCCAGCATTTT
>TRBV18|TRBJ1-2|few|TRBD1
CASSDRASGYTF
TGTGCCAGCTCAGACAGGGCGAGTGGCTACACCTTC
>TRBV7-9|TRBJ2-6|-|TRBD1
CASSRTGGLGGANVLTF
TGTGCCAGCAGCCGGACAGGGGGCTTAGGAGGGGCCAACGTCCTGACTTTC
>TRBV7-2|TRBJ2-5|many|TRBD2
CASSLTSGIRETQYF
TGTGCCAGCAGCTTAACTAGCGGCATCCGGGAGACCCAGTACTTC
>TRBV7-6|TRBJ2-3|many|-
CASSSTVTDTQYF
TGTGCCAGCAGCTCCACAGTCACAGATACGCAGTATTTT
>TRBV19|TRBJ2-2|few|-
CASSSKRRSGELFF
TGTGCCAGTAGTTCAAAAAGACGCTCCGGGGAGCTGTTTTTT
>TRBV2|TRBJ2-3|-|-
CASRDSVLSTDTQYF
TGTGCCAGCAGAGACAGCGTTTTAAGCACAGATACGCAGTATTTT